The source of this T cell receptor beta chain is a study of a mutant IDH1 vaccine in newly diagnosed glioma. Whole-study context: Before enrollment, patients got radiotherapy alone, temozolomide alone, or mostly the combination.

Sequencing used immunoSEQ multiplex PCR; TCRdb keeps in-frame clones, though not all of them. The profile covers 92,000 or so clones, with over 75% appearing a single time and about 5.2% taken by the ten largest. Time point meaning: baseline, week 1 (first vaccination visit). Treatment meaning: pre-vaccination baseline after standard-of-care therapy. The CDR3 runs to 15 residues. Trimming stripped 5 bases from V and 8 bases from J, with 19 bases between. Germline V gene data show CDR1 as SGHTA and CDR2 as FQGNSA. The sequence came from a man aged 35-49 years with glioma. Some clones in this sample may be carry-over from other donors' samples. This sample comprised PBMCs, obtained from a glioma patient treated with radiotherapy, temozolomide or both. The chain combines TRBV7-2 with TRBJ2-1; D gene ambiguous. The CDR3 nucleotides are TGTGCCAGCAGCCCCAGTGGCGCAGTCCGCGATGAGCAGTTCTTC. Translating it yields CASSPSGAVRDEQFF.